The next 18 T cell receptor beta chains were all read from a single sample in a study of CXCR3-negative and CXCR3-positive naive CD8 T cells. TRB cDNA was prepared as libraries by UMI-labeled 5' RACE. TCRdb re-called the 5' RACE reads and gives one entry per CDR3 protein, without DNA. This repertoire includes 100,000 to 150,000 distinct CDR3 sequences. The sample comprised naive CXCR3- CD8+ T cells from blood. Subset defined: CD45RO-CCR7+CD27+CD95- naive CD8+ T cells lacking CXCR3 (TNR3-). These receptor sequences come from a human donor in good health. Some clones in this sample may be carry-over from other donors' samples.

The chain employs TRBV13 and TRBJ1-2; TCRdb proposes TRBD1, but this gene call is untestable without DNA. The germline V gene has CDR1 PRHDT and CDR2 FYEKMQ (reference sequence). This CDR3 has 15 amino acids. This chain's CDR3 is CASSLVGGGYNGYTF.

V and J are TRBV7-2 and TRBJ2-1; lacking DNA, the TRBD1 call made by TCRdb goes unchecked. Germline V gene lookup returns CDR1 SGHTA and CDR2 FQGNSA. The CDR3 covers 15 residues. Here the CDR3 reads CASSLLQGFYNEQFF.

The V and J genes are TRBV27 and TRBJ2-7; as DNA is missing, the TRBD1 call by TCRdb cannot be tested. This CDR3 has 14 residues. The V gene's germline CDR1 is MNHEY and CDR2 SMNVEV (reference sequence). CDR3 in amino acids: CASSSGTGHYEQYF.

The chain employs TRBV29-1 and TRBJ2-7; TCRdb's D call of TRBD1 is untestable without DNA. The germline V gene has CDR1 SQVTM and CDR2 ANQGSEA. This CDR3 spans 14 amino acids. The CDR3 sequence is CSVAGTGNSYEQYF.

The V and J genes are TRBV12-3 or TRBV12-4 and TRBJ1-2; absent DNA, TCRdb's TRBD1 call cannot be checked. The CDR3 extends over 14 amino acids. CDR3 sequence: CASSFGPENYGYTF.

The J gene is TRBJ2-7, the V gene TRBV29-1; TCRdb's D call of TRBD1 is untestable without DNA. The CDR3 runs 12 residues. Germline CDR1 and CDR2: SQVTM and ANQGSEA. The CDR3 is CSAGRGPYEQYF.

V usage is TRBV7-9 and J usage is TRBJ1-2. The CDR3 is made up of 14 amino acids. CDR1 and CDR2 (germline): SEHNR, FQNEAQ (reference sequence). The CDR3 sequence is CASSIVMEKDGYTF.

The chain carries TRBV29-1 and TRBJ2-1; TCRdb proposes TRBD2, but this gene call is untestable without DNA. Germline V gene data show CDR1 as SQVTM and CDR2 as ANQGSEA. The CDR3 covers 19 residues. Here the CDR3 reads CSAAPSQGLAGGPGDEQFF.

V usage is TRBV5-4 and J usage is TRBJ2-7; lacking DNA, the TRBD2 call made by TCRdb goes unchecked. The CDR3 covers 15 residues. Germline values: CDR1 SGHNT, CDR2 YYREEE (reference sequence). The CDR3 region is CASSSASGGASEQYF.

The chain has TRBV29-1 and TRBJ1-6; TCRdb selects TRBD1, and the lack of DNA leaves this call unchecked. The germline V gene has CDR1 SQVTM and CDR2 ANQGSEA. This CDR3 has 12 amino acids. This CDR3 reads CSAGTDNSPLHF.

J is TRBJ2-1 and V is TRBV24-1; TCRdb outputs TRBD1, but without DNA this stays unchecked. The CDR3 has 14 amino acids. Germline V CDR1 and CDR2: KGHDR, SFDVKD. This CDR3 is CATSARGGGNEQFF.

The chain is built from TRBV30 and TRBJ2-1; the TCRdb call, TRBD1, lacks DNA for checking. This CDR3 comprises 14 residues. Germline V gives CDR1 GTSNPN, CDR2 SVGIG (reference sequence). The chain's CDR3 is CAWAGQSSYNEQFF.

This sequence joins TRBV12-3 or TRBV12-4 and TRBJ1-1; the D gene TCRdb calls, TRBD1, cannot be checked with no DNA. CDR3 length equals 14 residues. The CDR3 reads CASSFSRNPPEAFF.

V gene TRBV4-3 combines with J gene TRBJ2-1; TCRdb's D call of TRBD2 is untestable without DNA. Looked up from germline, CDR1 is LGHNA and CDR2 is YSLEER. The CDR3 consists of 15 residues. The CDR3 sequence: CASSQARWTSDEQFF.

The V gene is TRBV6-2 or TRBV6-3, the J gene TRBJ2-7; TCRdb designates TRBD1, a call that cannot be tested without DNA. This CDR3 has 14 residues. Germline CDR1 reads MNHEY; CDR2 reads SVGEGT. The CDR3 is CASSVSGGSAEQYF.

This chain uses TRBV5-1 with TRBJ2-7; TCRdb selects TRBD2, and the lack of DNA leaves this call unchecked. CDR1 and CDR2 from the germline V gene are SGHRS and YFSETQ. The CDR3 is 16 amino acids. The CDR3 protein is CASSLVGSSPVGEQYF. Looking up the rest from reference TRBV5-1 and TRBJ2-7 gives the full variable domain: KAGVTQTPRYLIKTRGQQVTLSCSPISGHRSVSWYQQTPGQGLQFLFEYFSETQRNKGNFPGRFSGRQFSNSRSEMNVSTLELGDSALYLCASSLVGSSPVGEQYFGPGTRLTVT.

The chain links TRBV4-3 to TRBJ2-2; TCRdb calls TRBD2, which cannot be checked without DNA. The CDR3 covers 19 residues. The germline CDR1 and CDR2 sequences are LGHNA and YSLEER. The CDR3 here is CASSQVYWTSGVNTGELFF.

The chain couples TRBV28 to TRBJ2-7; TCRdb proposes TRBD1, but this gene call is untestable without DNA. Germline assignment: CDR1 MDHEN and CDR2 SYDVKM. The CDR3 sequence is 14 residues long. CDR3: CASSLFPGVYEQYF. Combining the CDR3 with reference TRBV28 and TRBJ2-7 gives the whole variable domain DVKVTQSSRYLVKRTGEKVFLECVQDMDHENMFWYRQDPGLGLRLIYFSYDVKMKEKGDIPEGYSVSREKKERFSLILESASTNQTSMYLCASSLFPGVYEQYFGPGTRLTVT.